The 32 T cell receptor beta chains below were found in one sample sequenced in a study of TIL therapy for anti-PD-1-resistant metastatic lung cancer (dated by TCRdb to about 2021). Using bias-controlled multiplex PCR with the immunoSEQ v3 hsTCRB kit, the TCR beta CDR3 regions were amplified from genomic DNA. TCRdb took this table from immuneACCESS and kept in-frame rearrangements with V and J called. Such tables lack part of the clones; where checked against another copy, unresolved V genes explain under half of the gap, and the rest is unexplained. The sample table lists roughly 2,500 clones, around 69% of them with a count of one. The ten largest clones capture roughly 17% of the sample. The time point tag for this specimen amounts to: pre-treatment sample, taken before nivolumab and TIL therapy. The baseline tumor samples were excised metastases, mostly pleural nodules or supraclavicular lymph nodes, taken from the same resection that was used to grow TIL.

Sequences were derived from tumor tissue, sampled at baseline. The source of these receptors is a person aged 25-85 years with non-small cell lung cancer. Some clones in this sample may be carry-over from other donors' samples.

The chain uses TRBV6-5 and TRBJ1-1; TRBD1 might be the D (6 bases). V gave up 2 bases and J gave up 0 bases, with 10 bases separating them. Germline values: CDR1 MNHEY, CDR2 SVGAGI. CDR3 length: 15 amino acids. This chain's CDR3 is CASSYGGALNTEAFF. For the CDR3, the DNA is TGTGCCAGCAGTTACGGGGGGGCCCTGAACACTGAAGCTTTCTTT.

The genes are TRBV7-3 and TRBJ2-5, with D possibly being TRBD1 (5 bases). V dropped 2 bases and J dropped 4 bases, with 14 bases sitting between them. The CDR3 covers 15 residues. Per the germline V gene, CDR1 is SGHTA and CDR2 is FQGTGA. The CDR3 loop is CASSLGAGRGETQYF. The CDR3 bases are TGTGCCAGCAGCTTAGGGGCAGGCCGTGGAGAGACCCAGTACTTC. The full variable domain, rest sourced from reference TRBV7-3 and TRBJ2-5, is GAGVSQTPSNKVTEKGKYVELRCDPISGHTALYWYRQSLGQGPEFLIYFQGTGAADDSGLPNDRFFAVRPEGSVSTLKIQRTERGDSAVYLCASSLGAGRGETQYFGPGTRLLVL.

This rearrangement joins TRBV7-9 to TRBJ2-1; TRBD1 matches 9 bases. CDR3 size: 13 residues. The trim removed 6 bases at V and 8 bases at J, leaving 5 bases unmatched. Per germline, CDR1 SEHNR and CDR2 FQNEAQ (reference sequence). The CDR3 DNA sequence: TGTGCCAGCAGACAGGGGGCGTTGGATGAGCAGTTCTTC. This encodes CASRQGALDEQFF.

The rearrangement uses TRBV2 and TRBJ2-2; 7 nucleotides align to TRBD1. The CDR3 totals 15 residues. CDR1 is SNHLY and CDR2 is FYNNEI in the germline V gene. With V trimmed by 7 bases and J by 1 base, 6 bases remained unmatched. The chain's CDR3 is CASTETGLNTGELFF. Here the CDR3 DNA reads TGTGCCAGCACGGAGACAGGGTTGAACACCGGGGAGCTGTTTTTT.

This chain joins TRBV28 and TRBJ2-1; 13 bases match TRBD2. V was pared by 3 bases and J by 7 bases, with 3 bases of the junction left unmatched. The CDR3 extends over 15 amino acids. CDR1 MDHEN and CDR2 SYDVKM come from the germline V gene. CDR3 sequence (DNA): TGTGCCAGCAGTTTTGGACTAGCGGGGGCAAATGAGCAGTTCTTC. This encodes CASSFGLAGANEQFF.

By its share, this clone is large (0.1 to 1%). This sequence joins TRBV7-6 and TRBJ2-1; D perhaps matches TRBD1 (6 bases). V lost 3 bases and J lost 5, with 11 bases in between. This CDR3 region has 14 residues. CDR1 is SGHVS, CDR2 FNYEAQ, per germline. The CDR3 coding sequence is TGTGCCAGCAGCTTTACGACAGGTGACAATGAGCAGTTCTTC. Translated, it gives CASSFTTGDNEQFF.

The V gene is TRBV6-5, the J gene TRBJ1-2, with a weak D call TRBD1 (5 bases). This CDR3 is 13 amino acids long. Trimming removed 0 bases from V and 3 bases from J, with 5 bases in between. Germline V gene lookup returns CDR1 MNHEY and CDR2 SVGAGI. The CDR3 region is CASSYSGHYGYTF. The CDR3 DNA follows: TGTGCCAGCAGTTACTCGGGACACTATGGCTACACCTTC.

This chain links TRBV4-1 with TRBJ1-6; 7 bases are a match to TRBD1. Trimming took 2 bases from V and 6 from J; bases not matched to a gene: 4. The CDR3 has 15 residues. Looked up from germline, CDR1 is MGHRA and CDR2 is YSYEKL. The CDR3 DNA sequence: TGCGCCAGCAGCCAACGAGACAGGGTTAATTCACCCCTCCACTTT. It translates to CASSQRDRVNSPLHF.

The chain is built from TRBV4-3 and TRBJ1-4; 8 bases fit TRBD1. The CDR3 consists of 15 residues. Germline CDR1 reads LGHNA; CDR2 reads YSLEER. J lost 3 bases, V lost 1 base, and 1 base had no gene match. CDR3 DNA: TGCGCCAGCAGCCAAGTGACAGGGGCTAATGAAAAACTGTTTTTT. This sequence encodes CASSQVTGANEKLFF.

The rearrangement joins TRBV6-4 to TRBJ1-6, with D tentatively TRBD1 (5 bases). Per the germline V gene, CDR1 is MRHNA and CDR2 is SNTAGT. The CDR3 runs to 16 residues. With 3 bases removed from V and 0 bases from J, the gap between germline ends came to 9 bases. CDR3 sequence (DNA): TGTGCCAGCAGTGAAGCGAGGGGCTCCTATAATTCACCCCTCCACTTT. Amino acids: CASSEARGSYNSPLHF.

The chain has TRBV6-1 and TRBJ1-6, with 8 positions matching TRBD1. Germline CDR1 reads MNHNS; CDR2 reads SASEGT. V lost 3 bases to trimming and J lost 4 bases; unmatched junction nucleotides: 5. This CDR3 has 16 amino acids. The CDR3 reads CASSDPTGAYNSPLHF. The CDR3 nucleotides read TGTGCCAGCAGTGACCCGACAGGGGCGTATAATTCACCCCTCCACTTT.

The V and J genes are TRBV7-9 and TRBJ2-5, with 9 bases identical to TRBD2. With 5 bases clipped from V and 2 bases from J, the junction kept 9 bases outside the gene matches. CDR1 SEHNR and CDR2 FQNEAQ come from the germline V gene (reference sequence). The CDR3 consists of 16 residues. The DNA for the CDR3 is TGTGCCAGCAGCCTATCCCCGACTAGCGGACAAGAGACCCAGTACTTC. It specifies CASSLSPTSGQETQYF.

The chain employs TRBV30 and TRBJ1-6, with D possibly being TRBD1 (5 bases). Trimming left V 2 bases short and J 8 bases short, with 13 bases between. CDR1 GTSNPN and CDR2 SVGIG come from the germline V gene (reference sequence). The CDR3 spans 14 residues. This CDR3 is CAWSTHLGDSPLHF. The CDR3 coding sequence is TGTGCCTGGAGTACGCACCTGGGGGATTCACCCCTCCACTTT. The full variable domain, rest sourced from reference TRBV30 and TRBJ1-6, is SQTIHQWPATLVQPVGSPLSLECTVEGTSNPNLYWYRQAAGRGLQLLFYSVGIGQISSEVPQNLSASRPQDRQFILSSKKLLLSDSGFYLCAWSTHLGDSPLHFGNGTRLTVT.

J is TRBJ2-7 and V is TRBV7-9; 7 bases match TRBD1. The CDR3 contains 14 residues. CDR1 SEHNR and CDR2 FQNEAQ come from the germline V gene (reference sequence). Germline trimming cut 4 bases from V and 2 bases from J; bases unmatched to any gene: 5. The CDR3 nucleotides are TGTGCCAGCAGCTCCGGGACAGTAGCCTACGAGCAGTACTTC. Protein: CASSSGTVAYEQYF.

This clone has a handful of counts. The chain employs TRBV28 and TRBJ2-7; TRBD1 agrees at 7 bases. Germline V gene sequence: CDR1 MDHEN, CDR2 SYDVKM. The CDR3 is 16 residues long. Losses at the gene ends were 2 bases for V and 4 bases for J; bases not matched to a gene: 11. CDR3: CASSLTHQGESYEQYF. The CDR3 region has the DNA TGTGCCAGCAGTTTAACGCACCAGGGGGAGTCATACGAGCAGTACTTC.

The chain employs TRBV7-9 and TRBJ2-1; 9 positions match TRBD2. This CDR3 has 17 amino acids. V trimming: 1 base; J trimming: 9 bases; junction bases outside the gene matches: 13. From germline, CDR1 is SEHNR and CDR2 FQNEAQ (reference sequence). CDR3 bases: TGTGCCAGCAGCTTAGTACCCATTGGGCGGGAGGGCGGTGAGCAGTTCTTC. Its protein is CASSLVPIGREGGEQFF.

This chain links TRBV6-5 with TRBJ2-3; D is undetermined. The germline CDR1 and CDR2 sequences are MNHEY and SVGAGI. V shed 10 bases and J shed 5 bases, with 19 bases lying between them. CDR3 size: 14 residues. The CDR3 DNA follows: TGTGCCAACCCACTCGCCTCCTGGGGAGATACGCAGTATTTT. It specifies CANPLASWGDTQYF.

The chain combines TRBV6-5 with TRBJ1-1, with a weak D call TRBD1 (6 bases). The CDR3 extends over 14 amino acids. Trimming removed 0 bases at V and 7 bases at J, with 12 bases between. Germline lookup yields CDR1 MNHEY and CDR2 SVGAGI. CDR3 nucleotide sequence: TGTGCCAGCAGTTACTCGCGGACAGCCATTGAAGCTTTCTTT. This sequence encodes CASSYSRTAIEAFF.

V is TRBV6-1 and J is TRBJ2-4; 10 bases align to TRBD1. Germline V CDR1 and CDR2: MNHNS, SASEGT. Losses at the gene ends were 4 bases for V and 2 bases for J; bases not matched to a gene: 8. The CDR3 has 17 residues. The CDR3 sequence is CASSGRDRGGTKNIQYF. The DNA of the CDR3 is TGTGCCAGCAGTGGTCGGGACAGGGGCGGAACCAAAAACATTCAGTACTTC.

The V gene is TRBV19, the J gene TRBJ2-5; a weak D match, TRBD2 (5 bases). CDR3 length: 12 residues. V was trimmed by 7 bases and J by 1 base, leaving 7 bases between them. Germline loops: CDR1 LNHDA, CDR2 SQIVND (reference sequence). CDR3 sequence (DNA): TGTGCCAGTAACCGGGGCCAAGAGACCCAGTACTTC. Amino acids: CASNRGQETQYF.

The chain employs TRBV7-1 and TRBJ2-6; possibly TRBD1 or TRBD2 for D (5 bases each). TRBV7-1 is reported as an ORF; its role is uncertain. Trimming shortened V by 5 bases and J by 5 bases, and 22 bases separated the two germline ends. The CDR3 loop spans 18 amino acids. CDR3 amino acids: CASSEGKRGQSRANVLTF. The CDR3 bases are TGTGCCAGCAGCGAGGGAAAACGAGGACAAAGTCGGGCCAACGTCCTGACTTTC.

This chain links TRBV5-1 with TRBJ2-5, with a tentative D call TRBD1 (6 bases). Matching the DNA end better, TRBJ2-7 makes the J call doubtful. The germline gives CDR1 SGHRS, CDR2 YFSETQ. This CDR3 has 16 amino acids. The CDR3 loop is CASSRVGAGESYEQYF. The CDR3 DNA is TGCGCCAGCAGCAGGGTGGGGGCAGGGGAATCCTACGAGCAGTACTTC.

The table lists this clone with a count of one. The chain uses TRBV9 and TRBJ1-3; D may be TRBD1 (5 bases). Trimming took 4 bases from V and 3 from J, leaving 17 bases between them. Germline V gene data show CDR1 as SGDLS and CDR2 as YYNGEE. This CDR3 contains 16 residues. The CDR3 nucleotides are TGTGCCAGCAGCCCCCATCCCGGGACGAATGGAAACACCATATATTTT. Translating it yields CASSPHPGTNGNTIYF.

The rearrangement links TRBV19 to TRBJ2-1, with D unresolved. Germline V gene data show CDR1 as LNHDA and CDR2 as SQIVND (reference sequence). The CDR3 length is 13 residues. Trimming shortened V by 0 bases and J by 11 bases, and 11 bases separated the two germline ends. CDR3 sequence: CASSIEAATKQFF. For the CDR3, the DNA is TGTGCCAGTAGTATAGAGGCCGCTACTAAGCAGTTCTTC.

A single count supports this clone. The chain combines TRBV7-2 with TRBJ2-3; TRBD2 matches at 12 bases. Per the germline V gene, CDR1 is SGHTA and CDR2 is FQGNSA. Trimming removed 0 bases from V and 0 bases from J; junction bases left unmatched: 4. The CDR3 covers 18 residues. Here the CDR3 DNA reads TGTGCCAGCAGCTTAGCCCTACTAGCGGGGGGTAGCACAGATACGCAGTATTTT. This encodes CASSLALLAGGSTDTQYF.

The chain couples TRBV5-5 to TRBJ2-1, with unresolved D. The CDR3 spans 16 residues. In germline, CDR1 is SGHKS, CDR2 YYEKEE (reference sequence). With 10 bases removed from V and 0 bases from J, the gap between germline ends came to 20 bases. CDR3 nucleotide sequence: TGTGCCTCAAACCCCCCGGCGGTTAGCTCCTACAATGAGCAGTTCTTC. It encodes CASNPPAVSSYNEQFF.

The chain combines TRBV28 with TRBJ1-3, with TRBD1 identical over 7 bases. CDR3 length equals 15 residues. Trimming cost V 2 bases and J 3 bases; bases outside gene matches: 4. CDR1 MDHEN and CDR2 SYDVKM come from the germline V gene. The CDR3 protein is CASSLNTGVGNTIYF. As DNA, the CDR3 is TGTGCCAGCAGTTTAAACACAGGGGTTGGAAACACCATATATTTT.

This chain's CDR3 is CASSPTSNTQYF. Written as DNA, the CDR3 is TGTGCCAGCAGTCCCACTAGCAATACGCAGTATTTT. The V and J genes are TRBV2 and TRBJ2-3; D is possibly TRBD2 (6 bases). The CDR3 totals 12 residues. Trimming stripped 5 bases from V and 7 bases from J, with 10 bases between. In germline, CDR1 is SNHLY, CDR2 FYNNEI.

V is TRBV25-1 and J is TRBJ1-4; unclear D gene. The ends were cut back, 2 bases at V and 0 bases at J, with 7 bases in the middle. The CDR3 consists of 15 residues. Germline CDR1 is MGHDK and CDR2 is SYGVNS. The CDR3 DNA reads TGTGCCAGCAGTGAAGGCGGAACAACTAATGAAAAACTGTTTTTT. The encoded protein is CASSEGGTTNEKLFF.

V usage is TRBV9 and J usage is TRBJ2-3; D is possibly TRBD2 (6 bases). CDR3 length: 17 residues. With 2 bases removed from V and 2 bases from J, the gap between germline ends came to 18 bases. Germline V lookup: CDR1 SGDLS, CDR2 YYNGEE. The CDR3 DNA reads TGTGCCAGCAGCGTCGAGGGACTCCACACCTACACAGATACGCAGTATTTT. This codes for CASSVEGLHTYTDTQYF.

The rearrangement links TRBV11-2 to TRBJ2-7; D is possibly TRBD2 (6 bases). There are 14 residues in the CDR3. The germline V and J ends were trimmed by 3 bases and 7 bases, with 16 bases remaining between them. The germline CDR1 and CDR2 sequences are SGHAT and FQNNGV. The CDR3, as DNA: TGTGCCAGCAGCTTGTGGGGGGTAGGGGCGGAGCAGTACTTC. Protein: CASSLWGVGAEQYF.

The chain employs TRBV7-6 and TRBJ2-7, with D perhaps TRBD2 (6 bases). The CDR3 is 15 residues long. CDR1 SGHVS and CDR2 FNYEAQ come from the germline V gene. V was clipped by 1 base and J by 3 bases, with 13 bases between them. The CDR3 region is CASSLGASASYEQYF. The CDR3 DNA sequence: TGTGCCAGCAGCTTAGGGGCTAGCGCCAGCTACGAGCAGTACTTC. The full variable domain, rest sourced from reference TRBV7-6 and TRBJ2-7, is GAGVSQSPRYKVTKRGQDVALRCDPISGHVSLYWYRQALGQGPEFLTYFNYEAQQDKSGLPNDRFSAERPEGSISTLTIQRTEQRDSAMYRCASSLGASASYEQYFGPGTRLTVT.